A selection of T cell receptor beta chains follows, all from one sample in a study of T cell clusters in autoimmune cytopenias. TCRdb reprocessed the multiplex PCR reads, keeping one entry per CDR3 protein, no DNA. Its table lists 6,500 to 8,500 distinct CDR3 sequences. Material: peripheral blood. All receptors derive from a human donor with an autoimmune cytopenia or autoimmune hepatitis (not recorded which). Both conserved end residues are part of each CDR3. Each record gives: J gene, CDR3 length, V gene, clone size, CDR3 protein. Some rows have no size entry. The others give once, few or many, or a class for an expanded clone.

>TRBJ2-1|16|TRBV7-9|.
CASSLRGSGLFNEQFF
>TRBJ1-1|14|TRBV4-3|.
CASSHLTGDTEAFF
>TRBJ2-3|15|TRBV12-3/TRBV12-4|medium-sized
CASSFSAESTDTQYF
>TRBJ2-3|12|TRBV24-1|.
CATSDFRDTQYF
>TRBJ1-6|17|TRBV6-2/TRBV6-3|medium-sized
CASSYSSGNSYNSPLHF
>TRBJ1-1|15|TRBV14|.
CASSQAGVPRTEAFF
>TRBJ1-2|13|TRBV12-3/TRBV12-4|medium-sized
CASSRRDGDGYTF
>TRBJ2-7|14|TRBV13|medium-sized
CASSLGRRHYEQYF
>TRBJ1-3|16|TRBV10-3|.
CAISDGTGHSGNTIYF
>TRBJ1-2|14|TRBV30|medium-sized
CAWSVQGVNYGYTF
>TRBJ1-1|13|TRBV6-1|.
CASSLIGGTEAFF
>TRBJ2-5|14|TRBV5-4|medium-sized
CASSLGQGSKTQYF
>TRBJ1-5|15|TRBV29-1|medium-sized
CSVANSGAGNQPQHF
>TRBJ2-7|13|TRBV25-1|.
CASTGTGTYEQYF
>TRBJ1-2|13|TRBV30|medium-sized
CAWSHPPNYGYTF
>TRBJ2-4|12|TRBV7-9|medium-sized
CASSPGTNIQYF